This is a list of T cell receptor beta chains from one sample in a study of early T cells in non-severe SARS-CoV-2 infection. TCRdb analysed the 5' RACE reads with MiXCR anew, one entry per CDR3 protein. The repertoire includes fewer than 130,000 distinct CDR3 sequences, around 12% of them detected once, and approximately 4% sits in the top ten. Specimen: whole blood, collected at baseline. The origin of the receptors is an adult who was a healthcare worker with PCR-confirmed SARS-CoV-2 infection or an uninfected control (not recorded which). The CDR3 runs from the conserved cysteine through the conserved F or W. The D gene is left open where the match is weak. Clone size is stated in some rows and not others, as once, few, many or a class when expanded.

CASSPGQGLNTEAFF,TGTGCCAGCAGCCCCGGACAGGGCCTGAACACTGAAGCTTTCTTT,TRBD1,TRBV7-9,TRBJ1-1,.
CVSSLGHGNQPQHF,TGTGTCAGCAGCTTAGGTCACGGCAATCAGCCCCAGCATTTT,.,TRBV7-6,TRBJ1-5,.
CASSQGGRLYEQYF,TGTGCCAGCAGCCAAGGGGGACGGCTATACGAGCAGTACTTC,.,TRBV3-1,TRBJ2-7,.
CASSIRKVAGGAGRNEQFF,TGTGCCAGTAGTATAAGGAAGGTAGCGGGAGGAGCCGGCCGGAATGAGCAGTTCTTC,TRBD2,TRBV19,TRBJ2-1,many
CSADPRGGLSYEQYF,TGCAGTGCTGACCCTCGAGGGGGCCTCTCCTACGAGCAGTACTTC,TRBD1,TRBV20-1,TRBJ2-7,.
CSVSGGGETQYF,TGCAGTGTATCGGGGGGAGGTGAGACCCAGTACTTC,TRBD2,TRBV20-1,TRBJ2-5,few
CASSLGSGISLKDTQYF,TGTGCCAGCAGCTTAGGGAGCGGGATAAGTCTGAAGGATACGCAGTATTTT,TRBD2,TRBV7-9,TRBJ2-3,.
CASSLRRTISEAFF,TGTGCCAGCAGCTTAAGGAGGACAATCTCTGAAGCTTTCTTT,.,TRBV5-6,TRBJ1-1,.
CSVEDGSTYEQYF,TGCAGCGTGGAGGACGGTTCCACCTACGAGCAGTACTTC,.,TRBV29-1,TRBJ2-7,few
CASSRVTYEQYF,TGTGCCAGCAGCCGGGTGACCTACGAGCAGTACTTC,.,TRBV7-9,TRBJ2-7,few
CASSPWGKAGGTQYF,TGTGCCAGCAGCCCCTGGGGAAAGGCTGGGGGTACGCAGTATTTT,.,TRBV7-9,TRBJ2-3,many
CASSRDSYSPLHF,TGTGCCAGCAGTCGGGACAGCTATTCACCCCTCCACTTT,TRBD1,TRBV6-6,TRBJ1-6,few
CASSFGQVTDTQYF,TGCGCCAGCAGCTTCGGACAGGTCACAGATACGCAGTATTTT,TRBD1,TRBV5-1,TRBJ2-3,few
CSVEDPESYGYTF,TGCAGCGTTGAAGATCCAGAGAGCTATGGCTACACCTTC,.,TRBV29-1,TRBJ1-2,many
CSAYRLASYEQYF,TGCAGTGCTTACCGACTAGCCTCCTACGAGCAGTACTTC,TRBD2,TRBV20-1,TRBJ2-7,.
CASSASGVPTGELFF,TGTGCCAGCAGTGCTAGCGGGGTGCCTACCGGGGAGCTGTTTTTT,TRBD2,TRBV2,TRBJ2-2,many
CASSQQPGLTKATNEKLFF,TGCGCCAGCAGCCAACAACCGGGCCTTACTAAGGCAACTAATGAAAAACTGTTTTTT,.,TRBV4-1,TRBJ1-4,.
CASSLGQNSPLHF,TGTGCCAGCAGCTTAGGACAGAATTCACCCCTCCACTTT,.,TRBV12-3/TRBV12-4,TRBJ1-6,many
CASSKNEWGASMRRNTEAFF,TGTGCCAGCTCAAAAAATGAATGGGGGGCCTCCATGCGACGGAACACTGAAGCTTTCTTT,.,TRBV18,TRBJ1-1,many
CSATGVSYEQYF,TGCAGCGCCACCGGGGTATCCTACGAGCAGTACTTC,.,TRBV29-1,TRBJ2-7,.
CASSPRTGVILAFF,TGTGCCAGCAGCCCACGGACAGGGGTTATCTTAGCTTTCTTT,TRBD1,TRBV3-1,TRBJ1-1,.
CSVGKSGGSNEQFF,TGCAGCGTCGGCAAGAGCGGAGGGTCCAATGAGCAGTTCTTC,.,TRBV29-1,TRBJ2-1,.